This T cell receptor beta chain was identified in a study of spatial heterogeneity in lung cancer. Study findings and constraints: Ubiquitous expanded tumor TCRs were observed in blood more at resection than follow-up.

There are 14 residues in the CDR3. CDR1 and CDR2 from the germline V gene are SGHRS and YFSETQ. The ends were cut back, 0 bases at V and 7 bases at J, with 10 bases in the middle. On this clonotype: Its antigen is as yet unknown.

The time point denotes: sample taken at primary tumor resection. In each case, whole RNA from tumor, nontumor lung or frozen PBMC was sequenced unsorted. TCR cDNA molecules each had a unique molecular identifier. TCRdb itself ran the 5' RACE reads through MiXCR, one entry per CDR3 protein. This sample has approximately 52,000 distinct CDR3 sequences, with around 7% found just once. The specimen comprised PBMCs, sampled at surgery. The gene calls are TRBV5-1 and TRBJ1-4, with D unclear. This TCR was sampled from a female donor with early-stage non-small cell lung cancer. Here the CDR3 reads CASSLGGEGEKLFF. In nucleotides, the CDR3 is TGCGCCAGCAGCTTGGGAGGTGAGGGTGAAAAACTGTTTTTT.